This TCR beta chain was documented in a study of T-cell memory formation after mild COVID-19. Points from the study as a whole: Largely, contracting CD4+ clones fell within CM and EM, and contracting CD8+ clones within EMRA.

Note on this clonotype: The antigen is undetermined.

The CDR3 extends over 14 amino acids. Germline CDR1 is SGHTA and CDR2 is FQGNSA. V dropped 8 bases and J dropped 5; count of bases not matched to a gene: 10. TCRalpha and TCRbeta libraries used 5'RACE with constant-segment primers and UMIs. TCRdb re-analysed the 5' RACE reads in MiXCR, keeping a single row per CDR3 protein. This sample has roughly 150,000 distinct CDR3 sequences, with 10% to 15% found just once. The TCR was taken from a man aged 18 to 30 who had mild COVID-19 (a few samples of this study predate the infection). Cell type and time point are not known. V is TRBV7-2 and J is TRBJ2-7, with 9 bases fitting TRBD1. Sequenced material: PBMCs or a T cell subset sorted from them (not recorded which). CDR3 amino acids: CASAYRGRGNEQYF. CDR3 coding DNA: TGTGCCAGCGCCTACAGGGGGCGCGGGAACGAGCAGTACTTC.